This T cell receptor (beta chain) was sequenced in a study of cytomegalovirus exposure and HLA in healthy donors. Study summary: An early release of data contained around 80 million unique TCRs, which came from HLA-typed donors. Study-wide points: A previous analysis found most TCR beta V segments productive roughly 87% or roughly 30% of the time. Cytomegalovirus-associated TCR beta chains were listed, numbering roughly 150.

It was with 60 Vbeta and 13 Jbeta primers that the PCR ran. Produced via immunoSEQ multiplex PCR; TCRdb's table is partial and in-frame only. The data contain 99,000 or so clones, 76% of them singletons. V gave up 3 bases and J gave up 1 base, with 10 bases separating them. Germline lookup yields CDR1 SGHRS and CDR2 YFSETQ. This CDR3 has 14 amino acids. This clone came up once. Antigen unknown. The sample comprised PBMCs. The chain joins TRBV5-1 to TRBJ1-1; the D gene is possibly TRBD1 (6 bases). The sequence was collected from a man between 35 and 55 years old in good health and CMV-seropositive. CDR3 nucleotide sequence: TGCGCCAGCAGCTCACAGGGCGGGAACACTGAAGCTTTCTTT. The encoded protein is CASSSQGGNTEAFF.